Sequencing of this T cell receptor beta chain was carried out in a study of T cell responses to AZD1222 COVID-19 vaccine (dated by TCRdb to about 2021). With regard to the full study: A total of approximately 240 trial participants underwent TCR sequencing, of whom under 220 had received two doses of AZD1222 and 26 had received two doses of the MenACWY control vaccine. Trial participants were enrolled by age into 18-55, 56-69 and 70-plus year subgroups, with about 150, 28 and 57 TCR-sequenced participants respectively.

The CDR3 regions of human TCRbeta chains were subjected to immunosequencing. The paper's data handling went like this. Repertoire TCRs were matched against a reference library of SARS-CoV-2-specific TCRs generated with the MIRA antigen-specificity platform. Breadth meant the fraction of unique TCRs that were SARS-CoV-2-associated, whereas depth meant the fraction of total T cells that were SARS-CoV-2-associated. Using the MIRA data, every spike-specific TCR was mapped to the spike region that the TCR reacted to and assigned to either a CD4 or a CD8 class. Log10-transformed breadth and depth values were compared by one-way ANOVA with Sidak's multiple comparisons tests. TCRdb took this table from immuneACCESS and kept in-frame rearrangements with V and J called. Such tables lack part of the clones; where checked against another copy, unresolved V genes explain under half of the gap, and the rest is unexplained. Clone size and the V and J calls come from that table; the DNA yielded D and trimming. The table for this sample lists around 20,000 clones; roughly 84% of them were counted only once. Of the sample, about 16% falls within the top ten clones.

Summary of the overall study and its limitations: Because no day 14 peak-response samples were available, the repertoires could be characterized only after the peak T cell response. The vaccine-associated CD4 TCRs covered the entire spike protein, and the dominant responses fell in regions 160-218 and 743-854. Conclusions about previously exposed vaccinees are limited, since just 6 or 7 AZD1222 recipients were seropositive for SARS-CoV-2 at baseline. Nearly half of unique spike-specific TCRs reportedly recognized epitopes outside regions mutated in the B.1.351 and B.1.1.7 variants. Participants were mostly white British and included more females than males, and it was suggested by the authors that clonal diversity may have been underestimated. After two AZD1222 doses, spike-specific TCR breadth and depth were significantly higher than at day 0 and than in MenACWY recipients. The 56-69-year group was small, and its depth increase did not reach significance, likely because of low power.

The germline V gene encodes CDR1 KGHSH and CDR2 LQKENI. Relative to germline, V is 5 bases shorter and J is 2 bases shorter, with 13 bases between their ends. Reading from cysteine to phenylalanine, the CDR3 counts 16 amino acids. Just CDR3 DNA is preserved here, 48 bases in frame from base 1. The time point label here, explained by the study, means: about 28 days (+/-7) after the second vaccine dose. Because spike-specific TCR depth and breadth did not differ between the two schedules, AZD1222 recipients who got a second dose at roughly 4 weeks were pooled with those who got a second dose at roughly 12 weeks. Vaccinee samples were obtained from the UK trials COV001 and COV002, which included a single-blind randomized controlled phase 2/3 trial of AZD1222 (ChAdOx1 nCoV-19) in healthy adults. For TCRbeta chain sequencing, PBMC samples from trial participants were taken at day 0 and at day 28 after the second dose.

A note on this clone: The antigen it recognizes is unknown. Base quality data are lacking; no much larger clone is found one base away.

Recombination linked TRBV18 to TRBJ2-6; a tentative D call is TRBD1 (5 bases match). The specimen was peripheral blood, collected 28 days after the second AZD1222 dose. This TCR was sampled from an adult who received the AZD1222 COVID-19 vaccine. The DNA sequence is given as TGTGCCAGCTCAAAAACGATGGGGCCTGGGGCCAACGTCCTGACTTTC. Its coded protein is CASSKTMGPGANVLTF. Full variable domain (CDR3 extended with the reference TRBV18 and TRBJ2-6 proteins): NAGVMQNPRHLVRRRGQEARLRCSPMKGHSHVYWYRQLPEEGLKFMVYLQKENIIDESGMPKERFSAEFPKEGPSILRIQQVVRGDSAAYFCASSKTMGPGANVLTFGAGSRLTVL.